Shown below are 9 T cell receptor beta chains from a single sample sequenced in a study of blood T cell repertoires in COVID-19. TCRdb's table, derived via immunoSEQ multiplex PCR, lists solely in-frame clones and lacks some. The table lists about 270,000 clones, about nine tenths of them singletons. The sample comprised PBMCs or T cells enriched from blood (not recorded which). These receptors originate from a woman aged 40 to 55 with acute COVID-19.

This clone was recorded once. The chain uses TRBV4-2 and TRBJ1-3, with 7 bases that match TRBD1. The trim removed 5 bases at V and 3 bases at J, leaving 13 bases unmatched. This CDR3 has 17 residues. CDR1 LGHNA and CDR2 YNFKEQ come from the germline V gene. CDR3 sequence (DNA): TGTGCCAGCAGCTCCGACAGGGTAAACTTTATTGGAAACACCATATATTTT. Amino acids: CASSSDRVNFIGNTIYF.

The gene calls are TRBV3-1 (or the pseudogene TRBV3-2) and TRBJ2-5; 7 bases map to TRBD2. Germline lookup yields CDR1 LGHDT and CDR2 YNNKEL (reference sequence). V lost 3 bases, J lost 5 bases, and 9 bases stayed unmatched. The CDR3 sequence is 15 residues long. In DNA, the CDR3 is TGTGCCAGCAGCCACCCTAGCGGACCGGGGGAGACCCAGTACTTC. This sequence encodes CASSHPSGPGETQYF.

The chain has TRBV18 and TRBJ1-3; D is uncertain. Trimming left V 10 bases short and J 3 bases short, with 7 bases between. CDR3 length: 11 residues. From germline, CDR1 is KGHSH and CDR2 LQKENI. The CDR3 DNA reads as TGTGCCATCGCCTATGGAAACACCATATATTTT. This sequence encodes CAIAYGNTIYF.

This chain uses TRBV4-1 with TRBJ1-2; TRBD1 matches 7 bases. Trimming cost V 3 bases and J 0 bases; bases outside gene matches: 10. Germline V gene sequence: CDR1 MGHRA, CDR2 YSYEKL. This CDR3 has 17 residues. This chain's CDR3 is CASSHLTGVASNYGYTF. Written as DNA, the CDR3 is TGCGCCAGCAGCCACCTCACAGGGGTAGCCTCTAACTATGGCTACACCTTC.

This chain uses TRBV7-3 with TRBJ2-2; the D is unclear. This CDR3 region has 15 residues. With 7 bases removed from V and 5 bases from J, the gap between germline ends came to 17 bases. CDR1 is SGHTA and CDR2 is FQGTGA in the germline V gene. CDR3: CASKPNGRGTGELFF. In DNA form, the CDR3 reads TGTGCCAGCAAGCCCAACGGTCGAGGAACCGGGGAGCTGTTTTTT.

V and J are TRBV28 and TRBJ2-1, with 9 bases matching TRBD2. V trimming: 6 bases; J trimming: 2 bases; junction bases outside the gene matches: 8. CDR3 length: 16 amino acids. Germline CDR1 is MDHEN and CDR2 is SYDVKM. CDR3 sequence reads: CASSRVAGGAYNEQFF. The CDR3 DNA sequence: TGTGCCAGCAGCCGTGTGGCGGGGGGGGCCTACAATGAGCAGTTCTTC.

The chain combines TRBV7-2 with TRBJ1-2, with D tentatively TRBD1 (5 bases). CDR3 length equals 15 residues. V was cut by 2 bases and J by 1 base, with 11 bases left in between. Germline assignment: CDR1 SGHTA and CDR2 FQGNSA. CDR3 protein: CASSLSGTDNYGYTF. CDR3 nucleotide sequence: TGTGCCAGCAGCTTAAGCGGGACGGATAACTATGGCTACACCTTC.

This chain connects TRBV5-1 to TRBJ1-2; 10 bases line up with TRBD1. The CDR3 runs 14 residues. From germline, CDR1 is SGHRS and CDR2 YFSETQ. The junction had 3 bases not matched to a gene; V was cut back by 0 bases and J by 7 bases. In DNA form, the CDR3 reads TGCGCCAGCAGCTTGGCAAGACAGGGGGCTGGCTACACCTTC. Translating gives CASSLARQGAGYTF. The full variable domain, in which reference TRBV5-1 and TRBJ1-2 provide the parts outside the CDR3, is KAGVTQTPRYLIKTRGQQVTLSCSPISGHRSVSWYQQTPGQGLQFLFEYFSETQRNKGNFPGRFSGRQFSNSRSEMNVSTLELGDSALYLCASSLARQGAGYTFGSGTRLTVV.

The CDR3 DNA sequence: TGTGCCAGCAGCACCTTTCGAGGGACTAACTATGGCTACACCTTC. This encodes CASSTFRGTNYGYTF. This chain joins TRBV7-8 and TRBJ1-2; D is unresolved. Germline-derived CDR1 and CDR2 are SGHVS and FQNEAQ. Trimming pared 5 bases from V and 0 bases from J, leaving 13 bases between. The CDR3 runs to 15 residues.